The entry below gives a single T cell receptor beta chain sequence along with its context. This clone's antigen is unknown. No much larger clone is present one base from it, and per-base qualities are unavailable. This sample stems from a study of cytomegalovirus exposure and HLA in healthy donors (dated by TCRdb to about 2017). At the level of the whole study: An earlier analysis of approximately 600 of the donors reported approximately 300 Gb of sequence data and 117 million unique TCR beta sequences from 150 million to 200 million T cells. An early release that covered roughly 600 HLA-typed donors contained approximately 290 gigabases of sequencing data and around 85 million unique TCR sequences. Of the roughly 400 genotyped donors, approximately 83% fell in the genetic ancestry cluster associated with self-reported Caucasian donors. The aim of the study was to test whether cataloging public T cell receptors could identify signatures of past pathogen exposure. The study used immunosequencing to profile the T cell repertoires of approximately 630 subjects and linked those repertoires to cytomegalovirus serostatus. A separate validation cohort of over a hundred different subjects was used in addition to the 666-subject first cohort. The study combined high-throughput TCR immunosequencing, statistical association of individual TCRs with disease status, and machine learning to predict cytomegalovirus infection status. In a later analysis, previously published TCR beta repertoires from more than 500 donors were re-analyzed and high-resolution HLA genotyping was added so that TCR occurrence patterns could be studied. In the later analysis, no new phenotypic data were used to find candidate immune exposures; instead, reliance was placed on TCR beta sequences and their occurrence across donors. An earlier analysis of approximately 580 of the donors used high-throughput TCR beta sequencing to judge whether each TCR beta V gene segment behaved as functional or pseudogenic. Donor age, sex, ethnicity and CMV serostatus were collected together with the repertoire data. In a later genetic analysis, genome-wide SNP genotypes for about 65% of the roughly 700 donors were used, and that subset was treated as a discovery cohort. All discovery cohort repertoires had been generated on a single sequencing platform. Both class I and class II loci were covered by HLA typing, at four-digit resolution. The number of donors typed differed by locus, with roughly 620-630 for A, B, C, DRB1 and DQB1, roughly 520 for DQA1, 600 to 610 for DPA1, and some 470 for DPB1. Four or five DR-DQ haplotypes were handled as single units for association and clustering because linkage in the cohort was strong. Among 300 to 450 genotyped donors of the cohort, an average of about 240,000 unique TCR beta nucleotide sequences were sequenced per donor, about a sixth of them non-productive.

The cohort comprised 710 or so healthy bone marrow donors. All cohort members were sampled while nominally healthy, although unrecorded immune exposures were likely present. The donor was CMV seropositive and was included in the group of 250 to 350 seropositive cohort members. A peripheral blood sample was provided by each donor, and peripheral blood mononuclear cells were used for TCR beta sequencing. The Qiagen DNeasy Blood Extraction Kit was used to extract genomic DNA from the blood cell samples. Reading from cysteine to phenylalanine, the CDR3 counts 12 amino acids. Just the 36-base CDR3 DNA is kept, in frame starting at base 1. The germline V gene (reference sequence) gives CDR1 as LNHDA and CDR2 as SQIVND. Trimming at the junction amounts to 6 bases on V and 6 bases on J, and the germline ends lie 11 bases apart. Overall results and qualifications from the work: In the study, some 160 TCR beta chains were listed as associated with cytomegalovirus. The classifier was reported to diagnose cytomegalovirus status with high specificity and sensitivity in both the original cohort and the validation cohort. In vitro tests confirmed that three of the cytomegalovirus-associated TCR beta chains recognize cytomegalovirus antigens. CMV serostatus was the only immune exposure information available for the cohort. V-gene and J-gene trimming of TCR beta chains was associated with a missense DCLRE1C variant in a later genetic analysis, and the association was replicated in an independent cohort. Strong co-occurrence of HLA alleles, especially DR and DQ, made assigning TCR associations to individual alleles difficult. Across donors, most TCR sequences were observed very rarely, whereas some public TCRs were present in many individuals. In a later analysis, HLA-associated TCR beta chains showed more clonal expansion and lower generation probabilities than non-associated chains that were equally common. The cohort was sequenced for TCR beta chains only, and without alpha or paired-chain data the features that could be detected were limited. A later analysis reported that several top co-occurrence clusters appeared linked to parvovirus B19, influenza, CMV and Epstein-Barr virus. At a false discovery rate of 0.05, a later analysis linked about 16,000 TCR beta sequences to specific HLA alleles. Linkage disequilibrium might explain the correlated functional status among segregating V segments, but an unknown experimental factor could not be excluded. A further reported finding was that TCR beta sequences accurately predicted the HLA-A and HLA-B alleles for most subjects in the first cohort. The authors suggested that the approach could potentially be extended to other disease states and immunological phenotypes. An earlier analysis of some 590 of the donors showed that most TCR beta V segments appeared in productive rearrangements either about 87% or about 30% of the time, which broadly matched IMGT annotations. A cluster of highly shared sequence variants was judged likely to represent a technical artifact of the sequencing pipeline. Because counts were too low, more than 15 rarely observed V segments, including chromosome 9 orphons, were excluded from the earlier analysis of 500 to 700 of the donors. In a later analysis, the rate of TCR association differed among HLA loci, with DRB1 alleles having the most associated TCRs and HLA-C alleles having the fewest. Some IMGT-functional V segments, including TRBV6-2 and TRBV6-3, could not be distinguished by the 87-base-pair reads and were therefore excluded. Compared with the 666-donor mean, donors in an Asian-associated ancestry cluster had fewer N-insertions in productive TCRs, according to a later genetic analysis. HLA typing was unavailable for some donors at each locus, so association tests used only the typed subset. Most CMV-associated TCR beta chains appeared to be HLA-restricted in a later analysis, and the HLA associations seemed to be driven largely by CMV exposure. Sequencing depth was assumed to be roughly uniform across donors in the presence/absence analyses, though that assumption may not hold.

Library method: the immunoSEQ multiplex PCR assay. For the multiplex PCR, a mixture combining 60 forward primers for TCR Vbeta segments and 13 reverse primers for TCR Jbeta segments was used. Amplification of the CDR3 region of rearranged TCR beta genes was performed with a multiplex PCR assay on genomic DNA. On the Illumina HiSeq System, the amplified TCR beta libraries were sequenced as 87-base-pair reads. As for the authors' bioinformatics: A later analysis tallied roughly 80 million unique TCR beta chains across the approximately 670 repertoires, and 10 million to 11 million of those chains were shared by two or more donors. To remove PCR and sequencing errors, raw reads were error-corrected and collapsed into unique sequences using a nearest-neighbor algorithm that merged closely related sequences. V, D and J gene segments were assigned by aligning CDR3 sequences to IMGT reference sequences. For a sequence to be retained, at least a six-nucleotide match to both a V gene segment and a J gene segment was required. A rearrangement counted as productive if the CDR3 had no stop codons and remained in frame with V and J, and every other rearrangement counted as non-productive. CDR3 was defined according to IMGT convention as the region running from the second conserved V-encoded cysteine to the conserved J-encoded phenylalanine. The earlier analysis of 587 of the donors excluded sequences that lacked an unambiguous match to a single V gene segment. In an earlier analysis of about 590 of the donors, a V segment was called functional when productive rearrangements were above 56.7%, and segregating when the standard deviation between donors exceeded 5%. To diagnose cytomegalovirus status from the catalog of TCR beta chain sequences, a statistical classification framework was built. V and J gene assignment, in a later analysis, came from comparing TCR nucleotide sequences with IMGT/GENE-DB human TR gene sequences. In a later analysis, CDR3 sequences and most-parsimonious VDJ recombination scenarios were assigned using the TCRdist pipeline. In a later analysis, each TCR beta chain was defined by its CDR3 amino acid sequence together with its V-gene family, and reads lacking a unique V-gene family were excluded. In a later analysis, 500 to 700 highly shared, low-generation-probability nucleotide sequences were removed to address suspected cross-contamination and a sequencing artifact. For each public chain, a later analysis derived a clonal expansion index from normalized ranks of inferred template counts within each repertoire. Generation probabilities in a later analysis came from a VDJ recombination model fitted to out-of-frame rearrangements, and those results were checked against IGoR. In a later analysis, hypergeometric tests were used to score TCR-TCR, TCR-HLA and TCR-CMV co-occurrence, with a repertoire-size bias correction applied to TCR pairs. A later analysis estimated false discovery rates by permuting HLA or CMV assignments 20 times. In a later analysis, co-occurring TCRs were grouped with DBSCAN, and TCRdist sequence similarity was added when clustering was performed within HLA-allele-positive subsets. Repertoires with fewer than 30,000 or more than 120,000 public chains were left out of co-occurrence clustering, as were a handful of repertoires with anomalous nucleotide sharing. In TCRdb, the immuneACCESS table is reduced to in-frame sequences with V and J assigned. These tables do not hold every clone; where another copy was compared, an unresolved V gene accounts for under half, and the others remain unexplained. V, J and clone size were drawn from that table, and D and trimming were deduced from the DNA. The sample table contains around 67,000 clones; only one count was recorded for about four fifths of them. The ten largest clonotypes hold 7.8% of the sample.

The chain links TRBV19 with TRBJ1-1; the D gene is possibly TRBD1, with 6 bases matching. Source material: PBMCs. This TCR came from a man aged 18 to 30 in good health and CMV-seropositive. In nucleotides, the sequence is TGTGCCAGTAGGGCAGGGGCGGCTGAAGCTTTCTTT. Translated, this is CASRAGAAEAFF.